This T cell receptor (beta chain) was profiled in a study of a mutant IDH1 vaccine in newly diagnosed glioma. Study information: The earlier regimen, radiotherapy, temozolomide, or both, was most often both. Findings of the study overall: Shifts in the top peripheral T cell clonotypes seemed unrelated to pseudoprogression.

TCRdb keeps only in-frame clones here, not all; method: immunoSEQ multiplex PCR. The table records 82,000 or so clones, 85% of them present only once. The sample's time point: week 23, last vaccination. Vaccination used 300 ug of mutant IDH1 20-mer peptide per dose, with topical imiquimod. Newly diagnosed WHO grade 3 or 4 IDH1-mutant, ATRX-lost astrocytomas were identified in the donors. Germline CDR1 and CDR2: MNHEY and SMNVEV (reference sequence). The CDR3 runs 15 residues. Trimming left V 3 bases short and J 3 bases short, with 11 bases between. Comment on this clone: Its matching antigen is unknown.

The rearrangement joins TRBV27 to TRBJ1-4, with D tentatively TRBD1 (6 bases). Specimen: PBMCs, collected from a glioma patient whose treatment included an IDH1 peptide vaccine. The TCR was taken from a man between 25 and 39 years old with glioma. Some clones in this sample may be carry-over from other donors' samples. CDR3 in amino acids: CASSFNGGSNEKLFF. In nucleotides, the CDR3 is TGTGCCAGCAGTTTTAATGGGGGCTCTAATGAAAAACTGTTTTTT.